What follows is one T cell receptor (beta chain) and its context. Germline trimming cut 3 bases from V and 7 bases from J; bases unmatched to any gene: 6. CDR1 is LNHDA, CDR2 SQIVND, per germline (reference sequence). This CDR3 has 14 residues. The data originate from a study of blood T cell repertoires in COVID-19. Study in general: The cDNA or gDNA used as material had been derived from T cells, B-cell-depleted T cells, or PBMCs.

The data were produced by immunoSEQ multiplex PCR, yet TCRdb's version contains in-frame clones alone and is incomplete. The data hold approximately 670,000 clones, with about nine tenths observed a single time. The receptor was isolated from a woman aged 18-30 years with acute or convalescent COVID-19. The V call is TRBV19, the J call TRBJ1-2; TRBD1 agrees at 9 bases. The source material was peripheral blood. The CDR3 here is CASSISDRGSGYTF. Here the CDR3 DNA reads TGTGCCAGTAGTATTTCGGACAGGGGCTCTGGCTACACCTTC.